The next 27 T cell receptor beta chains were all read from a single sample in a study of T-cell memory formation after mild COVID-19. In TCRdb, the 5' RACE reads were re-called with MiXCR into one record per CDR3 protein. In the table there are about 400,000 distinct CDR3 sequences, 13% to 15% of which are singletons. Sequencing was done on a sample of PBMCs or a T cell subset sorted from them (not recorded which). The receptors shown here come from a man aged 18 to 30 who had mild COVID-19 (a few samples of this study predate the infection). Cell type and time point are not known.

As to this clonotype: This could be a read error, since a much larger clone is one nucleotide away. V gene TRBV4-3 combines with J gene TRBJ1-5, with 7 bases aligning to TRBD1. V lost 4 bases and J lost 6; bases outside the gene matches: 6. CDR1 LGHNA and CDR2 YSLEER come from the germline V gene. This CDR3 comprises 14 residues. In DNA form, the CDR3 reads TGCGCCAGCAGCCTGGGACAGTGTAGTCAGCCCCAGCATTTT. Residues: CASSLGQCSQPQHF.

This clonotype has at least ten counts. For the CDR3, the DNA is TGTGCCAGCAGCTTAGTACAGAGCTATGGCTACACCTTC. Translation: CASSLVQSYGYTF. The chain links TRBV7-6 to TRBJ1-2; D not certain. CDR1 is SGHVS, CDR2 FNYEAQ, per germline. The CDR3 extends over 13 amino acids. V was trimmed by 1 base and J by 4 bases, leaving 7 bases between them.

This clonotype has a handful of counts. The V and J genes are TRBV20-1 and TRBJ2-1; 7 nucleotides line up with TRBD2. The CDR3 runs to 15 residues. With 3 bases clipped from V and 0 bases from J, the junction kept 5 bases outside the gene matches. Per the germline V gene, CDR1 is DFQATT and CDR2 is SNEGSKA (reference sequence). As DNA, the CDR3 is TGCAGTGCTAGGTGGGGGGGGAGCTCCTACAATGAGCAGTTCTTC. This codes for CSARWGGSSYNEQFF.

This rearrangement joins TRBV20-1 to TRBJ1-5; TRBD1 might be the D (5 bases). From germline, CDR1 is DFQATT and CDR2 SNEGSKA (reference sequence). V dropped 0 bases and J dropped 7 bases, with 13 bases sitting between them. This CDR3 contains 14 residues. CDR3 nucleotides: TGCAGTGCTAGAGATCTACGTGAGGGGCAGCCCCAGCATTTT. As protein: CSARDLREGQPQHF.

V gene TRBV20-1 combines with J gene TRBJ1-5; D perhaps matches TRBD1 (5 bases). The V and J ends lost 4 bases and 1 base respectively, with 8 bases between them. The CDR3 runs to 13 residues. CDR1 and CDR2 from the germline V gene are DFQATT and SNEGSKA (reference sequence). The CDR3 DNA is TGCAGTGCTAAAAGGGGAAGCAATCAGCCCCAGCATTTT. It codes for CSAKRGSNQPQHF.

This clonotype occurred a few times. V gene TRBV29-1 combines with J gene TRBJ2-2, with D perhaps matching TRBD1 or TRBD2 (5 bases each). Germline V gene data show CDR1 as SQVTM and CDR2 as ANQGSEA. This CDR3 has 15 amino acids. Trimming left V 4 bases short and J 2 bases short, with 14 bases between. CDR3 sequence: CSVGGESLNTGELFF. DNA of the CDR3: TGCAGCGTTGGAGGGGAGAGTTTAAACACCGGGGAGCTGTTTTTT.

This clonotype was found many times. This chain links TRBV27 with TRBJ2-5; D is unresolved. Germline-derived CDR1 and CDR2 are MNHEY and SMNVEV (reference sequence). V gave up 6 bases and J gave up 5 bases, with 10 bases separating them. The CDR3 extends over 12 amino acids. This CDR3 is CASRGLLETQYF. CDR3 sequence (DNA): TGTGCCAGCAGGGGCCTCTTGGAGACCCAGTACTTC.

The sample holds a few counts of this clonotype. The chain links TRBV7-2 to TRBJ1-6; 9 positions match TRBD1. The ends lost 5 bases at V and 10 bases at J; junction bases unmatched: 9. Germline values: CDR1 SGHTA, CDR2 FQGNSA. This CDR3 spans 15 amino acids. The CDR3 loop reads CASSPGTGRNSPLHF. CDR3 bases: TGTGCCAGCAGCCCGGGGACAGGGAGGAACTCACCCCTCCACTTT.

The chain has TRBV7-6 and TRBJ2-6; no clear D gene. Trimming left V 5 bases short and J 1 base short, with 9 bases between. Per germline, CDR1 SGHVS and CDR2 FNYEAQ. CDR3 size: 15 residues. The CDR3 bases are TGTGCCAGCAGCCTCCAGCCGTCTGGGGCCAACGTCCTGACTTTC. This sequence encodes CASSLQPSGANVLTF.

This clonotype was seen ten or more times. The chain recombines TRBV6-4 with TRBJ2-3; TRBD2 matches 12 bases. Germline assignment: CDR1 MRHNA and CDR2 SNTAGT. This CDR3 region has 15 residues. The junction had 0 bases not matched to a gene; V was cut back by 4 bases and J by 1 base. The CDR3 DNA sequence: TGTGCCAGCAGTGGGACTAGCGGGGGCACAGATACGCAGTATTTT. Translation gives CASSGTSGGTDTQYF.

This clonotype has just a few counts. The J gene is TRBJ2-1, the V gene TRBV20-1; weak D call: TRBD1 (7 bases). Germline V gives CDR1 DFQATT, CDR2 SNEGSKA (reference sequence). V was clipped by 5 bases and J by 4 bases, with 18 bases between them. CDR3 length equals 15 residues. This chain's CDR3 is CSAQSGAGGYNEQFF. In nucleotides, the CDR3 is TGCAGTGCTCAGTCGGGGGCAGGGGGGTACAATGAGCAGTTCTTC.

In its sample, this clonotype was seen a few times. V gene TRBV5-4 combines with J gene TRBJ2-3, with 8 positions matching TRBD1. Germline V CDR1 and CDR2: SGHNT, YYREEE (reference sequence). Trimming cost V 4 bases and J 1 base; bases outside gene matches: 5. The CDR3 loop spans 15 amino acids. DNA for the CDR3: TGTGCCAGCAGCCGTGAACAGGGGGGCACAGATACGCAGTATTTT. It translates to CASSREQGGTDTQYF.

This clonotype was seen a few times. The rearrangement uses TRBV7-2 and TRBJ2-5; 7 nucleotides align to TRBD1. Germline V CDR1 and CDR2: SGHTA, FQGNSA. The ends lost 2 bases at V and 7 bases at J; junction bases unmatched: 10. The CDR3 is 15 amino acids. Here the CDR3 DNA reads TGTGCCAGCAGCTTATCTCCGGGACAGCCAACGACCCAGTACTTC. Translated: CASSLSPGQPTTQYF.

The J gene is TRBJ2-1, the V gene TRBV7-2; D perhaps matches TRBD1 (5 bases). The V end lost 2 bases, the J end lost 9 bases, and 17 bases lay between the germline ends. Germline V lookup: CDR1 SGHTA, CDR2 FQGNSA. The CDR3 covers 15 residues. Here the CDR3 reads CASSLRGPDLGEQFF. For the CDR3, the DNA is TGTGCCAGCAGCTTAAGGGGTCCGGATTTAGGTGAGCAGTTCTTC.

Comment on this clonotype: The conserved closing phenylalanine or tryptophan is absent in this CDR3, likely reflecting a read error. The chain carries TRBV4-3 and TRBJ1-2, with D maybe TRBD1 (6 bases). Germline CDR1 and CDR2: LGHNA and YSLEER. CDR3 length: 18 residues. V was trimmed by 0 bases and J by 3 bases, leaving 20 bases between them. The CDR3 region has the DNA TGCGCCAGCAGCCAAGATAGAGGGCTGAACACAGGGTACTATGGCTACACCTTA. Its translation is CASSQDRGLNTGYYGYTL.

The table lists this clonotype with a few counts. V and J are TRBV10-3 and TRBJ1-6; D is unresolved. Trimming removed 6 bases at V and 6 bases at J, with 9 bases between. Germline V CDR1 and CDR2: ENHRY, SYGVKD. The CDR3 totals 13 residues. The CDR3 here is CAIRAYGNSPLHF. CDR3 bases: TGTGCCATCAGAGCGTACGGTAATTCACCCCTCCACTTT.

This chain connects TRBV19 to TRBJ2-4, with D possibly being TRBD1 (5 bases). V was cut by 3 bases and J by 8 bases, with 5 bases left in between. From germline, CDR1 is LNHDA and CDR2 SQIVND (reference sequence). This CDR3 is built from 11 residues. DNA of the CDR3: TGTGCCAGTAGTATCAGGGACATTCAGTACTTC. Translated: CASSIRDIQYF.

This clonotype has ten or more counts. J is TRBJ1-1 and V is TRBV12-3 or TRBV12-4; D perhaps matches TRBD1 (6 bases). The CDR3 is 15 residues long. Trimming removed 4 bases at V and 1 base at J, with 13 bases between. In nucleotides, the CDR3 is TGTGCCAGCAGTTCCCACAGGGCCACGAACACTGAAGCTTTCTTT. The encoded protein is CASSSHRATNTEAFF.

The genes are TRBV12-3 or TRBV12-4 and TRBJ2-5, with a weak D call TRBD2 (6 bases). CDR3 size: 15 residues. Trimming took 3 bases from V and 5 from J, leaving 16 bases between them. In DNA form, the CDR3 reads TGTGCCAGCAGTTTTGGTGGAGGGTGGCGGGAGACCCAGTACTTC. This encodes CASSFGGGWRETQYF.

The chain joins TRBV2 to TRBJ2-7; weak D call: TRBD2 (6 bases). Trimming took off 3 bases at V and 3 bases at J, with 6 bases between the two ends. The CDR3 sequence is 12 residues long. Germline V gene lookup returns CDR1 SNHLY and CDR2 FYNNEI. In nucleotides, the CDR3 is TGTGCCAGCAGTGAGGGGGGCTACGAGCAGTACGTC. Protein sequence: CASSEGGYEQYV.

This rearrangement joins TRBV6-5 to TRBJ1-2, with 8 bases lining up with TRBD1. CDR3 length equals 15 residues. Germline CDR1 MNHEY, CDR2 SVGAGI. J gave up 2 bases and V 0 bases, and 2 bases lay outside the gene matches. The CDR3 DNA reads TGTGCCAGCAGTTACTCTGGACAGGGCAACTATGGCTACACCTTC. This sequence encodes CASSYSGQGNYGYTF.

This clonotype has just a few counts. The chain has TRBV3-1 and TRBJ2-1; TRBD2 matches at 9 bases. There are 16 residues in the CDR3. V was pared by 1 base and J by 8 bases, with 9 bases of the junction left unmatched. Germline V gene data show CDR1 as LGHDT and CDR2 as YNNKEL (reference sequence). DNA of the CDR3: TGTGCCAGCAGCCAAGCGGGGGCGGGGGGGTTCTATGAGCAGTTCTTC. Its protein is CASSQAGAGGFYEQFF.

This clonotype has a handful of counts. This sequence joins TRBV4-1 and TRBJ1-1; weak D call: TRBD1 (5 bases). The CDR3 has 20 residues. V lost 0 bases to trimming and J lost 3 bases, with 26 bases between them. Looked up from germline, CDR1 is MGHRA and CDR2 is YSYEKL. The CDR3 DNA reads as TGCGCCAGCAGCCAAGATTCTAGCGGGGCCAGTCCGCGGGTGGACACTGAAGCTTTCTTT. Amino acid sequence: CASSQDSSGASPRVDTEAFF.

The V and J genes are TRBV15 and TRBJ2-2, with 8 bases lining up with TRBD2. V trimming: 4 bases; J trimming: 0 bases; junction bases outside the gene matches: 7. In germline, CDR1 is LNHNV, CDR2 YYDKDF (reference sequence). The CDR3 consists of 17 residues. CDR3 region: CATSTGAGAPNTGELFF. The CDR3 DNA sequence: TGTGCCACCAGCACCGGAGCGGGGGCCCCGAACACCGGGGAGCTGTTTTTT.

The genes are TRBV28 and TRBJ1-3; D remains ambiguous. V lost 5 bases and J lost 8, with 10 bases in between. The CDR3 has 12 residues. Germline CDR1 is MDHEN and CDR2 is SYDVKM. CDR3 region: CASSLPGDTIYF. The CDR3 nucleotides read TGTGCCAGCAGTCTCCCCGGGGACACCATATATTTT.

The table lists this clonotype with many counts. The chain employs TRBV7-9 and TRBJ2-2, with D perhaps TRBD1 (5 bases). This CDR3 region has 14 residues. Germline assignment: CDR1 SEHNR and CDR2 FQNEAQ (reference sequence). Trimming cost V 3 bases and J 5 bases, with 10 bases left between them. The CDR3 loop reads CASSLHRMTGELFF. The CDR3 nucleotides are TGTGCCAGCAGCTTGCACAGGATGACCGGGGAGCTGTTTTTT. The full variable domain, its missing parts supplied by reference TRBV7-9 and TRBJ2-2, is DTGVSQNPRHKITKRGQNVTFRCDPISEHNRLYWYRQTLGQGPEFLTYFQNEAQLEKSRLLSDRFSAERPKGSFSTLEIQRTEQGDSAMYLCASSLHRMTGELFFGEGSRLTVL.

The sample holds a few counts of this clonotype. The V and J genes are TRBV7-2 and TRBJ2-1, with 7 bases matching TRBD2. Germline CDR1 and CDR2: SGHTA and FQGNSA. This CDR3 spans 16 amino acids. After removal of 5 bases from V and 6 bases from J, the junction contained 13 bases not matched to a gene. The CDR3 sequence: CASSRGGAGVANEQFF. DNA for the CDR3: TGTGCCAGCAGCCGCGGCGGGGCGGGGGTGGCCAATGAGCAGTTCTTC.